This TCR beta chain was sequenced during a study of regulatory T cells in long-lasting Graves disease. Study results and caveats: Whereas new patients shared roughly 910 public clonotypes, persistent patients shared more, at about 3,000. Patients with persistent Graves' had lower TCR diversity than newly diagnosed patients.

This clonotype has just a few counts. The target antigen is unknown. Both iRepertoire HTBI primers and Arm-PCR of CDR3 regions were used to build the TCR beta libraries. Each CDR3 protein gets one entry after TCRdb re-called the multiplex PCR reads with MiXCR. The sample lists 400,000 to 600,000 distinct CDR3 sequences; 20% to 25% were seen once. The germline gives CDR1 DFQATT, CDR2 SNEGSKA (reference sequence). Trimming removed 6 bases from V and 4 bases from J, with 21 bases in between. The CDR3 has 15 residues. As for time point: persistent/refractory GD, antithyroid drugs over 5 years with positive TRAb. PBMCs provided the RNA from which the TCR library was made.

The V call is TRBV20-1, the J call TRBJ1-2, with D hard to call. The sequenced sample was peripheral blood mononuclear cells (PBMCs), obtained when the disease was refractory, from a patient treated with antithyroid drugs. The clonotype comes from a female donor with Graves disease. The CDR3 DNA reads TGCAGTGCCGTCGTACACGCGGACGGACCCTATGGCTACACCTTC. Its translation is CSAVVHADGPYGYTF.